What follows are 5 T cell receptor beta chains derived from one specimen sequenced in a study of blood T cell repertoires in COVID-19. Assay used: immunoSEQ multiplex PCR; TCRdb lists only in-frame clones, some missing. The sample has approximately 180,000 clones, over 75% seen once. The sample comprised peripheral blood. Receptors were obtained from a man in his fifties with acute or convalescent COVID-19.

This chain links TRBV9 with TRBJ1-5; 7 bases match TRBD1. This CDR3 spans 15 amino acids. The germline gives CDR1 SGDLS, CDR2 YYNGEE. With 0 bases clipped from V and 1 base from J, the junction kept 1 base outside the gene matches. CDR3 nucleotide sequence: TGTGCCAGCAGCGTAGGGGACAGAAGCAATCAGCCCCAGCATTTT. This codes for CASSVGDRSNQPQHF.

This chain connects TRBV3-1 (or the pseudogene TRBV3-2) to TRBJ2-3; 14 nucleotides line up with TRBD2. The junction had 16 bases not matched to a gene; V was cut back by 4 bases and J by 7 bases. Germline-derived CDR1 and CDR2 are LGHDT and YNNKEL (reference sequence). CDR3 length: 19 amino acids. The CDR3 nucleotides are TGTGCCAGCAGCCGAACCGGGACTAGCGGGAGACCGGTGCTGAATACGCAGTATTTT. This sequence encodes CASSRTGTSGRPVLNTQYF.

The V and J genes are TRBV14 and TRBJ2-1; 11 positions agree with TRBD2. Germline V lookup: CDR1 SGHDN, CDR2 FVKESK. This CDR3 region has 13 residues. After removal of 4 bases from V and 12 bases from J, the junction contained 5 bases not matched to a gene. For the CDR3, the DNA is TGTGCCAGCAGCCCATCGCTAGCGGGGGGGCAGTTCTTC. Protein sequence: CASSPSLAGGQFF. Filled out from reference TRBV14 and TRBJ2-1, the complete variable domain reads EAGVTQFPSHSVIEKGQTVTLRCDPISGHDNLYWYRRVMGKEIKFLLHFVKESKQDESGMPNNRFLAERTGGTYSTLKVQPAELEDSGVYFCASSPSLAGGQFFGPGTRLTVL.

The table lists this clone with a count of one. The J gene is TRBJ2-2, the V gene TRBV7-6; D is perhaps TRBD2 (6 bases). With 3 bases removed from V and 0 bases from J, the gap between germline ends came to 14 bases. The CDR3 is 17 residues long. Germline CDR1 is SGHVS and CDR2 is FNYEAQ. CDR3 DNA sequence: TGTGCCAGCAGCTTGCCAGCTTTAGCGGCGAACACCGGGGAGCTGTTTTTT. Translated: CASSLPALAANTGELFF.

The CDR3 loop is CAIRLGGDSGNTIYF. CDR3 sequence (DNA): TGTGCCATTCGGCTGGGAGGGGACTCTGGAAACACCATATATTTT. The V call is TRBV10-3, the J call TRBJ1-3; D perhaps matches TRBD1 (5 bases). V lost 9 bases to trimming and J lost 0 bases, with 15 bases between them. Germline V lookup: CDR1 ENHRY, CDR2 SYGVKD. This CDR3 contains 15 residues.